What follows are 4 T cell receptor beta chains derived from one specimen sequenced in a study of T cell changes during pregnancy in multiple sclerosis. Clones were sequenced by immunoSEQ multiplex PCR, and TCRdb holds only the in-frame ones, with some missing. The sample records about 36,000 clones, 70% to 90% being singletons. The sequencing used CD4+ T cells from peripheral blood mononuclear cells, collected in the first trimester of pregnancy. All receptors come from a female donor with multiple sclerosis, enrolled in a pregnancy study.

The chain is built from TRBV7-2 and TRBJ2-7; TRBD2 is a possible D gene (6 bases). The CDR3 length is 14 residues. Germline CDR1 SGHTA, CDR2 FQGNSA. The V end lost 5 bases, the J end lost 1 base, and 12 bases lay between the germline ends. CDR3 coding DNA: TGTGCCAGCAGCCCAAGGGCGGGATCCTACGAGCAGTACTTC. Translated, it gives CASSPRAGSYEQYF.

This chain uses TRBV27 with TRBJ2-5, with 7 bases matching TRBD1. The CDR3 contains 14 residues. The V gene's germline CDR1 is MNHEY and CDR2 SMNVEV (reference sequence). V trimming: 5 bases; J trimming: 7 bases; junction bases outside the gene matches: 10. The CDR3 region has the DNA TGTGCCAGCAGTCGGACAGGATCCTGGGGGACCCAGTACTTC. The encoded protein is CASSRTGSWGTQYF.

The genes are TRBV6-1 and TRBJ2-3; a possible D gene is TRBD1 (5 bases). The germline V gene has CDR1 MNHNS and CDR2 SASEGT. Trimming took 6 bases from V and 3 from J, leaving 7 bases between them. This CDR3 has 12 amino acids. The CDR3 DNA follows: TGTGCCAGCAGAAGACAGACAGATACGCAGTATTTT. Its protein product is CASRRQTDTQYF.

J is TRBJ2-5 and V is TRBV2, with 8 positions matching TRBD2. Germline loops: CDR1 SNHLY, CDR2 FYNNEI. This CDR3 comprises 15 residues. With 7 bases clipped from V and 3 bases from J, the junction kept 10 bases outside the gene matches. The CDR3 DNA is TGTGCCAGCACCCGAGCGGGAGCGGTAGAAGAGACCCAGTACTTC. Translated: CASTRAGAVEETQYF.